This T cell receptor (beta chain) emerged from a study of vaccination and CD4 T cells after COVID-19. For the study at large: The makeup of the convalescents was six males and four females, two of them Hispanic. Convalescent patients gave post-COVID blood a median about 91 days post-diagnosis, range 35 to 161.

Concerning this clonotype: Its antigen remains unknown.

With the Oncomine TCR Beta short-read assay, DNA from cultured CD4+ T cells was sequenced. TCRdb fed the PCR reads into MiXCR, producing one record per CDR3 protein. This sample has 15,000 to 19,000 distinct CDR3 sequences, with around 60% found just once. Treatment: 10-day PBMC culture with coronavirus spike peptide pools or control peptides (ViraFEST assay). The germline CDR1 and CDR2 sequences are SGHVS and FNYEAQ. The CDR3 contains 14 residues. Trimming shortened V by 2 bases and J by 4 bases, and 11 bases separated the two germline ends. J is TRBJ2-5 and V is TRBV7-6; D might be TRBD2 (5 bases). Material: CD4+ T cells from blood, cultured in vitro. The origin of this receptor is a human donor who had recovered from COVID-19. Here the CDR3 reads CASSLLTSGETQYF. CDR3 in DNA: TGTGCCAGCAGCTTATTGACCAGCGGAGAGACCCAGTACTTC.